This entry describes one TCR beta chain. Its antigen remains unidentified. Base qualities are not recorded, but no much larger clone differs from it by a single base. The intended sense of this specimen's time point label: baseline before first vaccination. Vaccinee samples came from UK trials COV001 and COV002, including a single-blind randomized controlled phase 2/3 trial of AZD1222 (ChAdOx1 nCoV-19) in healthy adults. For TCRbeta chain sequencing, PBMC samples were collected from trial participants at day 0 and at day 28 after the second dose. The germline V gene (reference sequence) provides CDR1 PRHDT and CDR2 FYEKMQ. V is clipped by 2 bases and J by 4 bases, and the sequence between their germline boundaries is 3 bases long. The CDR3 measures 12 amino acids from cysteine to phenylalanine. Only CDR3 DNA is held: 36 bases, read in frame from base 1. The CDR3 regions of human TCRbeta chains were analyzed by immunosequencing. The study's processing was this. Repertoire TCRs were checked for matches against a reference library of SARS-CoV-2-specific TCRs that had been generated using the MIRA antigen-specificity platform. Breadth was defined as the fraction of unique TCRs that were SARS-CoV-2-associated, and depth was defined as the fraction of total T cells that were SARS-CoV-2-associated. Using the MIRA data, each spike-specific TCR was mapped to the spike region that the TCR reacts to and placed in a CD4 or CD8 class. Log10-transformed breadth and depth values were compared by one-way ANOVA with Sidak's multiple comparisons tests. TCRdb stores this immuneACCESS table with in-frame sequences only. Part of the clones is absent; in the studies checked, under half of the shortfall reflects unresolved V genes, and no reason is known for the rest. From that table come the V and J calls and clone size; the DNA was used to work out D and trimming. The sample table holds some 170,000 clones, of which roughly nine tenths were seen once. The top ten clones comprise 1.6% of the sample.

The data originate from a study of T cell responses to AZD1222 COVID-19 vaccine (dated by TCRdb to the early 2020s). Turning to the overall study: AZD1222 recipients with second doses at about 4 weeks or about 12 weeks were pooled, because spike-specific TCR depth and breadth did not differ between schedules. Trial participants were enrolled by age into 18-55, 56-69 and 70-plus year subgroups, with approximately 150, 28 and 58 TCR-sequenced participants respectively. A total of under 250 trial participants underwent TCR sequencing, of whom nearly 210 had received two doses of AZD1222 and about 25 had received two doses of the MenACWY control vaccine. Beyond this particular receptor, the publication reports: Because no day 14 peak-response samples were available, the repertoires could be characterized only after the peak T cell response. CD4 TCRs associated with the vaccine covered the entire spike protein, and the dominant responses were in regions 160-218 and 743-854. The 56-69-year group was small, and its depth increase did not reach significance, likely because of low power. Most participants were white British and females outnumbered males, and the authors suggested that clonal diversity may have been underestimated. Nearly half of unique spike-specific TCRs reportedly recognized epitopes outside regions mutated in the B.1.351 and B.1.1.7 variants. After two AZD1222 doses, both the breadth and the depth of spike-specific TCRs were significantly higher than at day 0 and than in MenACWY recipients. Conclusions about previously exposed vaccinees are limited, since just a handful of AZD1222 recipients were seropositive for SARS-CoV-2 at baseline.

The clonotype comes from an adult in good health. This sequence uses TRBV13 and TRBJ1-3; the D segment cannot be called with confidence. The specimen comprised peripheral blood, sampled on day 0 of AZD1222 vaccination. The nucleotide sequence reads TGTGCCAGCAGCTTAAGGGGAAACACCATATATTTT. Protein translation: CASSLRGNTIYF.